The clone carrying this T cell receptor (beta chain) was seen repeatedly, ten times or more. Its target is not known. This entry belongs to a study of HIV-infected patients and healthy controls. All unsorted peripheral T cells were captured because whole blood was used without fractionation. This CDR3 contains 16 residues. The junction had 10 bases not matched to a gene; V was cut back by 0 bases and J by 9 bases. Germline V gives CDR1 LGHNA, CDR2 YSLEER. Study-wide points: CMV-associated CDR3s mostly grew nonsignificantly during therapy, while HIV-associated CDR3s declined significantly. Compared with controls, mean Gini indices were significantly raised in HIV-infected repertoires, possibly indicating oligoclonality.

Reverse transcription used around 500 ng RNA and constant-region primers for alpha and beta. Each of the alpha and beta chains got its own library through chain-specific third strand synthesis with indices. TCRdb ran MiXCR on the 5' RACE reads and lists one entry per CDR3 protein. This repertoire shows around 16,000 distinct CDR3 sequences, 9% to 9.5% found once; its top ten account for around 5.5%. This clonotype originated in an adult in good health. This chain joins TRBV4-3 and TRBJ2-1; 8 nucleotides agree with TRBD2. What was sequenced was blood. The CDR3: CASSQDPAGGVGEQFF. In nucleotides, the CDR3 is TGCGCCAGCAGCCAAGATCCTGCGGGAGGTGTGGGTGAGCAGTTCTTC.